The 27 T cell receptor beta chains given below trace back to one sample, sequenced in a study of response to subunit inactivated influenza vaccine (dated by TCRdb to 2016 to 2018). Library preparation was by RT-PCR. The listed sequencing device is Illumina HiSeq 2500. The raw public data were reprocessed by TCRdb itself: fastp quality trimming at Q25, MiXCR clonotype calling, in-frame beta chains only. Entries that share a CDR3 protein sequence are merged under the most common genes and DNA. The sample has about half a million distinct CDR3 sequences on record, about 25% of them singletons. Clones ranked in the top ten supply approximately 2% of the sample. The sequenced sample was CD4+ T cells sorted from PBMCs, obtained roughly 5 days after vaccination. The receptor source for this set is a man aged 45-65 years who received an inactivated influenza vaccine. Donor details come from another sample of the same person, matched by shared clones.

Many counts were recorded for this clonotype. The gene calls are TRBV12-3 or TRBV12-4 and TRBJ2-7; D is unclear. The CDR3 contains 13 residues. With 1 base removed from V and 3 bases from J, the gap between germline ends came to 7 bases. DNA of the CDR3: TGTGCCAGCAGTTTAGAGTTGAACTACGAGCAGTACTTC. Translation gives CASSLELNYEQYF.

This rearrangement joins TRBV25-1 to TRBJ2-1, with 10 bases lining up with TRBD1. Germline loops: CDR1 MGHDK, CDR2 SYGVNS. The CDR3 loop spans 15 amino acids. Trimming took 1 base from V and 7 from J; bases not matched to a gene: 4. This CDR3 is CASSELGGQGNEQFF. CDR3 nucleotides: TGTGCCAGCAGTGAATTGGGGGGACAGGGGAATGAGCAGTTCTTC.

This sequence joins TRBV15 and TRBJ2-3; 9 nucleotides agree with TRBD2. Trimming removed 0 bases from V and 2 bases from J; junction bases left unmatched: 6. The CDR3 sequence is 17 residues long. Germline CDR1 LNHNV, CDR2 YYDKDF (reference sequence). CDR3 DNA sequence: TGTGCCACCAGCAGAGATCGACTAGCGGTCTCCACAGATACGCAGTATTTT. Encoded protein: CATSRDRLAVSTDTQYF.

Ten or more counts support this clonotype. This chain connects TRBV5-1 to TRBJ2-7; D is uncertain. The CDR3 is made up of 11 amino acids. Germline V gene lookup returns CDR1 SGHRS and CDR2 YFSETQ. Trimming removed 4 bases from V and 3 bases from J, with 5 bases in between. DNA for the CDR3: TGCGCCAGCAGCGACCTCTACGAGCAGTACTTC. This codes for CASSDLYEQYF.

The V gene is TRBV7-2, the J gene TRBJ1-1, with TRBD1 as a possible D gene (6 bases). CDR1 and CDR2 (germline): SGHTA, FQGNSA. The CDR3 extends over 14 amino acids. Deletions cut 4 bases from V and 6 bases from J, with 15 bases between. The CDR3 sequence: CASSWGDKRAEAFF. CDR3 DNA sequence: TGTGCCAGCAGCTGGGGGGACAAAAGGGCTGAAGCTTTCTTT. Combining the CDR3 with reference TRBV7-2 and TRBJ1-1 gives the whole variable domain GAGVSQSPSNKVTEKGKDVELRCDPISGHTALYWYRQSLGQGLEFLIYFQGNSAPDKSGLPSDRFSAERTGGSVSTLTIQRTQQEDSAVYLCASSWGDKRAEAFFGQGTRLTVV.

In its sample, this clonotype was seen a few times. This chain links TRBV7-2 with TRBJ1-6; 8 bases align to TRBD1. Germline loops: CDR1 SGHTA, CDR2 FQGNSA. This CDR3 comprises 17 residues. The V segment lost 3 bases and the J segment 2 bases; nucleotides outside the gene matches: 6. Written as DNA, the CDR3 is TGTGCCAGCAGCTTCCGGACAGGGACAGCCTATAATTCACCCCTCCACTTT. Residues: CASSFRTGTAYNSPLHF.

This chain links TRBV11-2 with TRBJ2-3, with 14 bases lining up with TRBD2. Losses at the gene ends were 4 bases for V and 0 bases for J; bases not matched to a gene: 6. The CDR3 is made up of 18 amino acids. Per the germline V gene, CDR1 is SGHAT and CDR2 is FQNNGV. The CDR3 here is CASSSWTSGGISTDTQYF. The CDR3 DNA reads TGTGCCAGCAGCTCATGGACTAGCGGGGGGATAAGCACAGATACGCAGTATTTT.

The chain's CDR3 is CSASLGQGPITF. The CDR3 bases are TGCAGTGCCAGTCTAGGACAGGGACCTATAACCTTC. V gene TRBV20-1 combines with J gene TRBJ1-2, with 8 bases that match TRBD1. The CDR3 runs to 12 residues. The germline V gene has CDR1 DFQATT and CDR2 SNEGSKA (reference sequence). Unmatched junction bases numbered 14, after V lost 6 bases and J lost 14 bases.

CDR3 bases: TGTGCCACCAGTGACCATCCAACTAGCACAGATACGCAGTATTTT. Encoded protein: CATSDHPTSTDTQYF. V and J are TRBV24-1 and TRBJ2-3; D gene ambiguous. V lost 4 bases, J lost 0 bases, and 10 bases lay in between. The length of the CDR3 is 15 residues. Germline V CDR1 and CDR2: KGHDR, SFDVKD.

This clonotype was seen a handful of times. The chain recombines TRBV28 with TRBJ1-6; D unclear. CDR3 size: 13 residues. Trimming took 9 bases from V and 4 from J, leaving 10 bases between them. Germline V gives CDR1 MDHEN, CDR2 SYDVKM. CDR3: CASTDGYNSPLHF. CDR3 bases: TGTGCCAGTACCGACGGGTATAATTCACCCCTCCACTTT.

The gene calls are TRBV5-1 and TRBJ2-1; 9 bases agree with TRBD2. This CDR3 region has 15 residues. V was pared by 0 bases and J by 7 bases, with 5 bases of the junction left unmatched. Germline V lookup: CDR1 SGHRS, CDR2 YFSETQ. The CDR3, as DNA: TGCGCCAGCAGCTTGGTTAGCGGGAGTATAAATGAGCAGTTCTTC. Its protein is CASSLVSGSINEQFF.

The chain links TRBV20-1 to TRBJ2-7, with 10 bases matching TRBD2. The CDR3 contains 14 residues. The V segment lost 4 bases and the J segment 0 bases; nucleotides outside the gene matches: 3. Germline-derived CDR1 and CDR2 are DFQATT and SNEGSKA (reference sequence). CDR3 nucleotides: TGCAGTGCTACCCCTAGCGGGAGCTCCTACGAGCAGTACTTC. As protein: CSATPSGSSYEQYF.

The genes are TRBV6-2 or TRBV6-3 and TRBJ2-2; perhaps TRBD1 as D (5 bases). CDR1 MNHEY and CDR2 SVGEGT come from the germline V gene. The CDR3 is 17 amino acids. V was shortened by 4 bases and J by 5 bases, with 20 bases between the two germline ends. CDR3 DNA sequence: TGTGCCAGCAGTTCGGTGGGATACAGGTTGCGGACCGGGGAGCTGTTTTTT. Its translation: CASSSVGYRLRTGELFF.

This clonotype has only a few counts. This chain uses TRBV29-1 with TRBJ2-5, with 9 bases matching TRBD2. The V gene end was trimmed by 5 bases and the J gene end by 5 bases; junction bases not matched to a gene: 6. The germline V gene has CDR1 SQVTM and CDR2 ANQGSEA. The CDR3 covers 13 residues. The CDR3 nucleotides are TGCAGCGTTCCGGGGGCGGGGGGGGAGACCCAGTACTTC. It yields the protein CSVPGAGGETQYF. Complete variable domain (other parts from reference TRBV29-1 and TRBJ2-5): SAVISQKPSRDICQRGTSLTIQCQVDSQVTMMFWYRQQPGQSLTLIATANQGSEATYESGFVIDKFPISRPNLTFSTLTVSNMSPEDSSIYLCSVPGAGGETQYFGPGTRLLVL.

This clonotype was counted only a few times. The rearrangement links TRBV2 to TRBJ2-1; tentatively, D is TRBD2 (5 bases). Germline V CDR1 and CDR2: SNHLY, FYNNEI. V shed 6 bases and J shed 1 base, with 10 bases lying between them. This CDR3 has 14 amino acids. The CDR3 nucleotides read TGTGCCAGCAGGCAGACTATATCCTACAATGAGCAGTTCTTC. It is translated as CASRQTISYNEQFF.

This clonotype was seen a handful of times. The chain employs TRBV29-1 and TRBJ2-7; TRBD1 matches 7 bases. CDR3 length: 14 residues. V dropped 1 base and J dropped 2; count of bases not matched to a gene: 5. The germline gives CDR1 SQVTM, CDR2 ANQGSEA. This chain's CDR3 is CSVEGGQVPYEQYF. CDR3 bases: TGCAGCGTTGAAGGAGGACAGGTGCCCTACGAGCAGTACTTC.

CDR3 sequence reads: CASSQVGRGQLSGANVLTF. CDR3 DNA: TGTGCCAGCAGCCAAGTGGGCAGGGGACAACTCTCTGGGGCCAACGTCCTGACTTTC. This chain links TRBV4-2 with TRBJ2-6; a possible D gene is TRBD1 (6 bases). Trimming shortened V by 1 base and J by 0 bases, and 16 bases separated the two germline ends. Germline-derived CDR1 and CDR2 are LGHNA and YNFKEQ. The length of the CDR3 is 19 residues.

CDR3 in DNA: TGTGCCAGCAGTTTATTGGGACAGGGTTCCAACGAGCAGTACTTC. Protein product: CASSLLGQGSNEQYF. This rearrangement joins TRBV12-3 or TRBV12-4 to TRBJ2-7; the match to TRBD1 covers 9 bases. The V segment lost 2 bases and the J segment 5 bases; nucleotides outside the gene matches: 7. The CDR3 runs 15 residues.

The V and J genes are TRBV7-6 and TRBJ1-6; 7 bases fit TRBD1. The V gene's germline CDR1 is SGHVS and CDR2 FNYEAQ. CDR3 size: 17 residues. Unmatched junction bases numbered 14, after V lost 1 base and J lost 11 bases. The CDR3 nucleotides are TGTGCCAGCAGCTTAGTAGGAGGGACAGCCGGAGCTACACCCCTCCACTTT. This gives the protein CASSLVGGTAGATPLHF. The full variable domain, in which reference TRBV7-6 and TRBJ1-6 provide the parts outside the CDR3, is GAGVSQSPRYKVTKRGQDVALRCDPISGHVSLYWYRQALGQGPEFLTYFNYEAQQDKSGLPNDRFSAERPEGSISTLTIQRTEQRDSAMYRCASSLVGGTAGATPLHFGNGTRLTVT.

The chain has TRBV24-1 and TRBJ2-1; TRBD2 is a possible D gene (5 bases). The CDR3 contains 17 residues. Per the germline V gene, CDR1 is KGHDR and CDR2 is SFDVKD. The V and J ends lost 0 bases and 8 bases respectively, with 19 bases between them. In DNA, the CDR3 is TGTGCCACCAGTGATTTGGGGTTGGGTCGGGGAGACGATGAGCAGTTCTTC. Amino acid sequence: CATSDLGLGRGDDEQFF.

This clonotype came up a few times. The chain joins TRBV20-1 to TRBJ2-7; D is possibly TRBD1 or TRBD2 (5 bases each). The length of the CDR3 is 14 residues. Trimming shortened V by 0 bases and J by 7 bases, and 16 bases separated the two germline ends. Germline V gene lookup returns CDR1 DFQATT and CDR2 SNEGSKA (reference sequence). The CDR3 protein is CSARDMGPNMEQYF. The CDR3 DNA reads TGCAGTGCTAGAGATATGGGACCGAATATGGAGCAGTACTTC.

This clonotype was detected only a few times. This chain joins TRBV4-2 and TRBJ1-2; 7 nucleotides line up with TRBD1. V trimming: 0 bases; J trimming: 4 bases; junction bases outside the gene matches: 8. The CDR3 is made up of 16 amino acids. CDR1 LGHNA and CDR2 YNFKEQ come from the germline V gene. The CDR3 is CASSQESAGGTYGYTF. The CDR3 region has the DNA TGTGCCAGCAGCCAAGAGTCTGCAGGGGGGACCTATGGCTACACCTTC.

The rearrangement uses TRBV12-3 or TRBV12-4 and TRBJ1-3; D is possibly TRBD1 (5 bases). V was pared by 7 bases and J by 0 bases, with 10 bases between. The CDR3 spans 14 residues. This chain's CDR3 is CASNFDSSGNTIYF. CDR3 DNA: TGTGCCAGCAACTTCGACAGCTCTGGAAACACCATATATTTT.

The rearrangement links TRBV7-2 to TRBJ2-7, with D possibly TRBD2 on 6 matching bases. The CDR3 covers 13 residues. The germline V gene has CDR1 SGHTA and CDR2 FQGNSA. The V end was cut by 0 bases, the J end by 9 bases, with 12 bases between. CDR3 amino acids: CASSLAPGRGQYF. CDR3 sequence (DNA): TGTGCCAGCAGCTTAGCGCCAGGGCGGGGGCAGTACTTC.

The V and J genes are TRBV5-1 and TRBJ2-4; possibly TRBD2 for D (6 bases). The CDR3 consists of 14 residues. Trimming took 4 bases from V and 7 from J, leaving 15 bases between them. Germline lookup yields CDR1 SGHRS and CDR2 YFSETQ. CDR3 amino acids: CASSPGSGGNIQYF. CDR3 in DNA: TGCGCCAGCAGCCCCGGTAGTGGAGGGAACATTCAGTACTTC.

The chain recombines TRBV29-1 with TRBJ1-1, with 7 nucleotides matching TRBD1. Trimming took 5 bases from V and 0 from J; bases not matched to a gene: 6. This CDR3 is built from 14 residues. CDR1 and CDR2 (germline): SQVTM, ANQGSEA. The CDR3 spells CSVWQGGMNTEAFF. CDR3 DNA sequence: TGCAGCGTTTGGCAGGGGGGTATGAACACTGAAGCTTTCTTT.

The rearrangement uses TRBV5-1 and TRBJ2-2; 8 bases agree with TRBD1. Per germline, CDR1 SGHRS and CDR2 YFSETQ. With V trimmed by 2 bases and J by 0 bases, 3 bases remained unmatched. The CDR3 length is 16 residues. For the CDR3, the DNA is TGCGCCAGCAGCTTAGAACAGGGGGCGAACACCGGGGAGCTGTTTTTT. It translates to CASSLEQGANTGELFF. The full variable domain, completed using reference TRBV5-1 and TRBJ2-2, is KAGVTQTPRYLIKTRGQQVTLSCSPISGHRSVSWYQQTPGQGLQFLFEYFSETQRNKGNFPGRFSGRQFSNSRSEMNVSTLELGDSALYLCASSLEQGANTGELFFGEGSRLTVL.